What follows are 28 T cell receptor beta chains derived from one specimen sequenced in a study of T-cell reconstitution after alpha-beta-depleted transplantation in children. Unique molecular identifiers were incorporated during preparation of the TCRbeta library. From the PCR reads, TCRdb called clonotypes with MiXCR, one entry per CDR3 protein. The sample has around 210,000 distinct CDR3 sequences, 6.6% seen once. This specimen consisted of PBMCs, obtained before TCRalphabeta/CD19-depleted stem cell transplant. These TCRs come from a boy aged 2 to 10 with acute lymphoblastic leukemia, due to receive a stem cell transplant.

At least ten counts were recorded for this clonotype. The rearrangement joins TRBV7-9 to TRBJ2-5, with D possibly being TRBD2 (6 bases). Germline V gene lookup returns CDR1 SEHNR and CDR2 FQNEAQ (reference sequence). The CDR3 sequence is 15 residues long. Trimming took 2 bases from V and 2 from J, leaving 12 bases between them. The DNA for the CDR3 is TGTGCCAGCAGCTTAAGCGGGCTGGGACAAGAGACCCAGTACTTC. Translated: CASSLSGLGQETQYF.

This clonotype was observed at least ten times. The chain links TRBV3-1 to TRBJ2-1, with TRBD1 as a possible D gene (5 bases). The V end was cut by 8 bases, the J end by 5 bases, with 19 bases between. CDR3 length: 15 residues. Germline V gives CDR1 LGHDT, CDR2 YNNKEL (reference sequence). The CDR3 protein is CASSYHSTANNEQFF. The CDR3 DNA reads as TGTGCCAGCTCCTACCACTCGACAGCGAACAATGAGCAGTTCTTC.

Regarding this clonotype: This CDR3 is missing its conserved last phenylalanine or tryptophan, likely due to a read error. The J gene is TRBJ2-5, the V gene TRBV5-1; D is uncertain. Trimming took 4 bases from V and 2 from J, leaving 3 bases between them. This CDR3 is built from 11 residues. The germline V gene has CDR1 SGHRS and CDR2 YFSETQ. This CDR3 is CASSRQETQYS. The CDR3 bases are TGCGCCAGCAGCCGACAAGAGACCCAGTACTCC.

At least ten counts were recorded for this clonotype. The rearrangement links TRBV7-9 to TRBJ2-1; D unclear. V lost 6 bases and J 6 bases, leaving 18 bases between the germline ends. The CDR3 consists of 15 residues. Germline V gives CDR1 SEHNR, CDR2 FQNEAQ (reference sequence). CDR3: CASSSARVTPNEQFF. The CDR3 DNA sequence: TGTGCCAGCAGTTCTGCGCGAGTTACACCCAATGAGCAGTTCTTC.

This clonotype has just a few counts. The chain has TRBV4-2 and TRBJ2-7; 7 nucleotides match TRBD1. The CDR3 length is 14 residues. The V gene's germline CDR1 is LGHNA and CDR2 YNFKEQ. J lost 5 bases, V lost 3 bases, and 7 bases had no gene match. CDR3 region: CASSQATGVDEQYF. CDR3 bases: TGTGCCAGCAGCCAGGCCACAGGGGTTGACGAGCAGTACTTC.

This clonotype was seen ten or more times. This chain uses TRBV6-2 or TRBV6-3 with TRBJ2-3; no firm D call. There are 12 residues in the CDR3. V lost 5 bases and J lost 7, with 10 bases in between. CDR1 and CDR2 from the germline V gene are MNHEY and SVGEGT. The CDR3 reads CASSSYGYTQYF. Here the CDR3 DNA reads TGTGCCAGCAGTAGCTACGGGTATACGCAGTATTTT.

The sample holds a few counts of this clonotype. The chain is built from TRBV7-8 and TRBJ1-5; a possible D gene is TRBD1 (6 bases). This CDR3 comprises 18 residues. The V and J ends lost 5 bases and 0 bases respectively, with 20 bases between them. Germline assignment: CDR1 SGHVS and CDR2 FQNEAQ. The CDR3 DNA follows: TGTGCCAGCAGCATCCATGGGGGCGAGGGGGGTAGCAATCAGCCCCAGCATTTT. The encoded protein is CASSIHGGEGGSNQPQHF.

This clonotype was seen only a few times. The J gene is TRBJ2-3, the V gene TRBV6-2 or TRBV6-3, with 7 bases identical to TRBD2. Losses at the gene ends were 7 bases for V and 0 bases for J; bases not matched to a gene: 13. This CDR3 is built from 17 residues. In germline, CDR1 is MNHEY, CDR2 SVGEGT. CDR3: CASINDNGGKSTDTQYF. Written as DNA, the CDR3 is TGTGCCAGCATAAACGATAACGGGGGGAAAAGCACAGATACGCAGTATTTT.

The CDR3, as DNA: TGTGCCAGCAGTTTAGGGGACAGGGGGTTTAAAGAGACCCAGTACTTC. Its translation: CASSLGDRGFKETQYF. V is TRBV28 and J is TRBJ2-5, with 11 bases matching TRBD1. Germline CDR1 is MDHEN and CDR2 is SYDVKM. There are 16 residues in the CDR3. V dropped 2 bases and J dropped 3; count of bases not matched to a gene: 5.

This clonotype was seen many times. The CDR3 nucleotides are TGTGCCAGCAGCCGTGAGGGTGAAAAACTGTTTTTT. This codes for CASSREGEKLFF. This chain uses TRBV11-2 with TRBJ1-4, with D uncertain. CDR1 is SGHAT and CDR2 is FQNNGV in the germline V gene. The CDR3 extends over 12 amino acids. V lost 5 bases to trimming and J lost 7 bases, with 8 bases between them.

This clonotype was detected many times. A read error may be the cause here, since a much bigger clone is one base away. V and J are TRBV5-4 and TRBJ2-3; the D is unclear. The germline V gene has CDR1 SGHNT and CDR2 YYREEE (reference sequence). V was cut by 2 bases and J by 0 bases, with 4 bases left in between. The CDR3 consists of 13 residues. This CDR3 reads CASSFDSTDTQYF. CDR3 nucleotides: TGTGCCAGCAGCTTCGACAGCACAGATACGCAGTATTTT. Complete variable domain (other parts from reference TRBV5-4 and TRBJ2-3): ETGVTQSPTHLIKTRGQQVTLRCSSQSGHNTVSWYQQALGQGPQFIFQYYREEENGRGNFPPRFSGLQFPNYSSELNVNALELDDSALYLCASSFDSTDTQYFGPGTRLTVL.

Ten or more counts support this clonotype. The gene calls are TRBV11-3 and TRBJ1-1; TRBD1 matches 7 bases. The ends lost 5 bases at V and 11 bases at J; junction bases unmatched: 11. Per the germline V gene, CDR1 is SGHNT and CDR2 is YENEEA. The CDR3 spans 13 residues. CDR3 sequence reads: CASSARQGSRAFF. The CDR3 DNA reads as TGTGCCAGCAGCGCACGACAGGGCTCTCGTGCTTTCTTT. The entire variable domain, with the rest obtained from reference TRBV11-3 and TRBJ1-1, is as follows: EAGVVQSPRYKIIEKKQPVAFWCNPISGHNTLYWYLQNLGQGPELLIRYENEEAVDDSQLPKDRFSAERLKGVDSTLKIQPAELGDSAVYLCASSARQGSRAFFGQGTRLTVV.

This clonotype was detected many times. V and J are TRBV7-2 and TRBJ2-4, with 9 nucleotides matching TRBD2. Germline loops: CDR1 SGHTA, CDR2 FQGNSA. There are 17 residues in the CDR3. Losses at the gene ends were 4 bases for V and 3 bases for J; bases not matched to a gene: 10. The CDR3 loop is CASSYDSGGRGKNIQYF. For the CDR3, the DNA is TGTGCCAGCAGCTACGACAGCGGGGGGCGGGGCAAAAACATTCAGTACTTC.

This clonotype was seen only a few times. V usage is TRBV7-9 and J usage is TRBJ1-2; 7 bases align to TRBD1. The CDR3 is 13 amino acids. Germline V lookup: CDR1 SEHNR, CDR2 FQNEAQ (reference sequence). The junction had 7 bases not matched to a gene; V was cut back by 5 bases and J by 7 bases. The CDR3 region has the DNA TGTGCCAGCAGCACTGACAGGGAGGGTGGCTACACCTTC. Its translation is CASSTDREGGYTF. Full variable domain (outside the CDR3, taken from reference TRBV7-9 and TRBJ1-2): DTGVSQNPRHKITKRGQNVTFRCDPISEHNRLYWYRQTLGQGPEFLTYFQNEAQLEKSRLLSDRFSAERPKGSFSTLEIQRTEQGDSAMYLCASSTDREGGYTFGSGTRLTVV.

This clonotype was seen repeatedly, ten times or more. This rearrangement joins TRBV20-1 to TRBJ2-2, with D perhaps given as TRBD1 or TRBD2 (5 bases each). Germline CDR1 is DFQATT and CDR2 is SNEGSKA (reference sequence). This CDR3 is 15 amino acids long. With 6 bases removed from V and 3 bases from J, the gap between germline ends came to 17 bases. The CDR3 reads CSANEGRIDTGELFF. CDR3 DNA sequence: TGCAGTGCCAACGAGGGACGGATTGACACCGGGGAGCTGTTTTTT.

The chain links TRBV15 to TRBJ2-5; D uncertain. The CDR3 has 13 amino acids. The germline V and J ends were trimmed by 7 bases and 3 bases, with 12 bases remaining between them. Per germline, CDR1 LNHNV and CDR2 YYDKDF (reference sequence). CDR3 DNA: TGTGCCACCAAAAATAGGAACGAAGAGACCCAGTACTTC. Protein product: CATKNRNEETQYF. Full variable domain (outside the CDR3, taken from reference TRBV15 and TRBJ2-5): DAMVIQNPRYQVTQFGKPVTLSCSQTLNHNVMYWYQQKSSQAPKLLFHYYDKDFNNEADTPDNFQSRRPNTSFCFLDIRSPGLGDTAMYLCATKNRNEETQYFGPGTRLLVL.

This clonotype has ten or more counts. This chain links TRBV20-1 with TRBJ2-1; no firm D call. V lost 0 bases, J lost 6 bases, and 18 bases lay in between. This CDR3 has 16 residues. CDR1 DFQATT and CDR2 SNEGSKA come from the germline V gene (reference sequence). CDR3 in DNA: TGCAGTGCTAGAGAAGTCTCGGCCGTCCTAACCAATGAGCAGTTCTTC. Translated, it gives CSAREVSAVLTNEQFF.

In its sample, this clonotype was seen many times. This rearrangement joins TRBV20-1 to TRBJ2-1; 12 bases align to TRBD2. The germline V gene has CDR1 DFQATT and CDR2 SNEGSKA (reference sequence). This CDR3 region has 14 residues. With V trimmed by 4 bases and J by 5 bases, 3 bases remained unmatched. The CDR3 loop reads CSATSGGANNEQFF. DNA for the CDR3: TGCAGTGCTACTAGCGGGGGGGCTAACAATGAGCAGTTCTTC.

At least ten counts were recorded for this clonotype. V is TRBV29-1 and J is TRBJ2-7; TRBD1 matches 7 bases. The V gene's germline CDR1 is SQVTM and CDR2 ANQGSEA. This CDR3 is built from 12 residues. The ends lost 7 bases at V and 1 base at J; junction bases unmatched: 4. In DNA, the CDR3 is TGCAGCGCCGGACAGGATTCCTACGAGCAGTACTTC. Its protein is CSAGQDSYEQYF.

This clonotype occurred a few times. This chain joins TRBV5-5 and TRBJ1-2, with D hard to call. The CDR3 extends over 13 amino acids. V lost 4 bases and J 2 bases, leaving 9 bases between the germline ends. CDR1 is SGHKS and CDR2 is YYEKEE in the germline V gene (reference sequence). This CDR3 is CASSLQMNYGYTF. The CDR3 nucleotides read TGTGCCAGCAGCCTACAGATGAACTATGGCTACACCTTC.

The rearrangement joins TRBV5-6 to TRBJ2-1, with D perhaps given as TRBD1 or TRBD2 (6 bases each). The CDR3 has 16 amino acids. From germline, CDR1 is SGHDT and CDR2 YYEEEE. Trimming shortened V by 4 bases and J by 2 bases, and 16 bases separated the two germline ends. The CDR3 reads CASSRTQGRPYNEQFF. The CDR3 nucleotides are TGTGCCAGCAGCCGGACGCAGGGGAGGCCCTACAATGAGCAGTTCTTC.

Comments on this clonotype: A clone one base away is much larger, so this may be a read error. J is TRBJ2-2 and V is TRBV3-1; TRBD2 matches at 8 bases. Trimming removed 5 bases from V and 0 bases from J; junction bases left unmatched: 11. CDR3 length equals 18 residues. The V gene's germline CDR1 is LGHDT and CDR2 YNNKEL (reference sequence). This CDR3 is CASSKLSRAGANTGELFF. The CDR3 coding sequence is TGTGCCAGCAGCAAACTGAGTCGAGCGGGAGCGAACACCGGGGAGCTGTTTTTT.

This clonotype was observed at least ten times. The chain employs TRBV12-3 or TRBV12-4 and TRBJ2-1, with 8 nucleotides matching TRBD2. V shed 5 bases and J 3 bases; nucleotides not matched to a gene: 12. This CDR3 is built from 17 residues. The CDR3 DNA reads as TGTGCCAGCAGTCCCCTAACTAGCGGTATCAGCTACAATGAGCAGTTCTTC. Translating it yields CASSPLTSGISYNEQFF.

This clonotype appeared a few times. V gene TRBV7-2 combines with J gene TRBJ2-4; D is tentatively TRBD1 or TRBD2 (6 bases each). Germline V gene lookup returns CDR1 SGHTA and CDR2 FQGNSA. CDR3 size: 15 residues. Trimming cost V 1 base and J 5 bases, with 12 bases left between them. CDR3 DNA: TGTGCCAGCAGCTTAGACCCGGGGGCTCAAAACATTCAGTACTTC. This codes for CASSLDPGAQNIQYF.

Ten or more counts support this clonotype. This chain links TRBV21-1 with TRBJ1-4; TRBD1, the table's D call, was not compared with the DNA. TRBV21-1 is described as a pseudogene. This CDR3 region has 16 residues. This CDR3 reads CASSKPPCGYGEKLFF. The CDR3 coding sequence is TGTGCCAGCAGCAAACCCCCGTGTGGATACGGTGAAAAACTGTTTTTT.

On this clonotype: This may be a read error, as it is one base from a much larger clone. The V call is TRBV4-3, the J call TRBJ2-3; D unclear. The CDR3 consists of 17 residues. Deletions cut 0 bases from V and 1 base from J, with 14 bases between. Germline values: CDR1 LGHNA, CDR2 YSLEER. The CDR3: CASSQDGTTRRTDTQYF. CDR3 DNA sequence: TGCGCCAGCAGCCAAGATGGAACTACGAGGCGCACAGATACGCAGTATTTT.

This clonotype was recorded many times. The chain uses TRBV20-1 and TRBJ2-7; 8 nucleotides agree with TRBD2. The CDR3 is 15 residues long. CDR1 DFQATT and CDR2 SNEGSKA come from the germline V gene (reference sequence). CDR3 in amino acids: CSLTGSSGNSYEQYF. In DNA form, the CDR3 reads TGCAGCCTCACGGGAAGTAGCGGGAACTCCTACGAGCAGTACTTC.

This clonotype was seen many times. This sequence joins TRBV4-2 and TRBJ2-1; no firm D call. The CDR3 runs to 16 residues. Germline V gene sequence: CDR1 LGHNA, CDR2 YNFKEQ. Trimming removed 1 base from V and 9 bases from J, with 19 bases in between. In DNA form, the CDR3 reads TGTGCCAGCAGCCAAGTTTCCTCTGAGAGTTGGGTTGAGCAGTTCTTC. Protein: CASSQVSSESWVEQFF.